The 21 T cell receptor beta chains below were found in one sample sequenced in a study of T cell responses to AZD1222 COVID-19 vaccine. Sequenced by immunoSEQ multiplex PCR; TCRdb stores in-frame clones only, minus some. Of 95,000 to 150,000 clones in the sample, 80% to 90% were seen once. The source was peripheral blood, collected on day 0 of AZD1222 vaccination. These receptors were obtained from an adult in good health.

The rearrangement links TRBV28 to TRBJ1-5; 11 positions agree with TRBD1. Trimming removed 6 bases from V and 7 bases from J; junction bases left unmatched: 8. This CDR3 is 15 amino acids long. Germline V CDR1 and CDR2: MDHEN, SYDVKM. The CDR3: CASRPPGQGGQPQHF. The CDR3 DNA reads TGTGCCAGCAGGCCCCCGGGACAGGGGGGCCAGCCCCAGCATTTT. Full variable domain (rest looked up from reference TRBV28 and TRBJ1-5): DVKVTQSSRYLVKRTGEKVFLECVQDMDHENMFWYRQDPGLGLRLIYFSYDVKMKEKGDIPEGYSVSREKKERFSLILESASTNQTSMYLCASRPPGQGGQPQHFGDGTRLSIL.

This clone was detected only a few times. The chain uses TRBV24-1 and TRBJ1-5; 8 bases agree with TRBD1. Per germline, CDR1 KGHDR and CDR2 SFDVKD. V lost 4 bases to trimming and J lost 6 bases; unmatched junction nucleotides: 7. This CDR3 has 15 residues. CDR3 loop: CATSDPTGEGQPQHF. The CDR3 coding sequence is TGTGCCACCAGTGACCCGACAGGGGAGGGTCAGCCCCAGCATTTT.

The CDR3 nucleotides read TGCAGCGTTGAAAGAGGTACTGTCAAGTTCTTC. Encoded protein: CSVERGTVKFF. V is TRBV29-1 and J is TRBJ2-1; D uncertain. Germline CDR1 reads SQVTM; CDR2 reads ANQGSEA. CDR3 size: 11 residues. Trimming removed 2 bases at V and 14 bases at J, with 13 bases between.

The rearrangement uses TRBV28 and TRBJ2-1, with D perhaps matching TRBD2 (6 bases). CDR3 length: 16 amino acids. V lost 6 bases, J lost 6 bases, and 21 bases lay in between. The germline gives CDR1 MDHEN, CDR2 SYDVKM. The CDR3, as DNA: TGTGCCAGCAGCCCGCCTGGGACTCCTCTGGGCAATGAGCAGTTCTTC. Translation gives CASSPPGTPLGNEQFF. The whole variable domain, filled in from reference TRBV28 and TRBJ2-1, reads DVKVTQSSRYLVKRTGEKVFLECVQDMDHENMFWYRQDPGLGLRLIYFSYDVKMKEKGDIPEGYSVSREKKERFSLILESASTNQTSMYLCASSPPGTPLGNEQFFGPGTRLTVL.

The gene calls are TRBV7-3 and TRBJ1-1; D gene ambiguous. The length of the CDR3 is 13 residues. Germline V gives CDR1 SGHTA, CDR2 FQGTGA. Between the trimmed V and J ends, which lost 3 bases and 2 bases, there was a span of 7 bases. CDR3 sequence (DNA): TGTGCCAGCAGCTTCGACGCTAACACTGAAGCTTTCTTT. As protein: CASSFDANTEAFF.

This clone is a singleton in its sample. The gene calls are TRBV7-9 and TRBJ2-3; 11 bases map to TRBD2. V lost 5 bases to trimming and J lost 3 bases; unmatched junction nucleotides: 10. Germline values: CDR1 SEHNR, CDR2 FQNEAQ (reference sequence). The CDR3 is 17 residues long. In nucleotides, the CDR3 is TGTGCCAGCAGCCCGGGGACTAGCGGCAGGGGGACAGATACGCAGTATTTT. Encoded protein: CASSPGTSGRGTDTQYF.

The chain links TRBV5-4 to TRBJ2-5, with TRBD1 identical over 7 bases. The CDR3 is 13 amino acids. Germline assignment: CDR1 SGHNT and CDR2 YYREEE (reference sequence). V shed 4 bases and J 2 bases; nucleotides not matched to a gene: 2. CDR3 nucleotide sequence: TGTGCCAGCAGCGGGGACAGACAAGAGACCCAGTACTTC. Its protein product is CASSGDRQETQYF.

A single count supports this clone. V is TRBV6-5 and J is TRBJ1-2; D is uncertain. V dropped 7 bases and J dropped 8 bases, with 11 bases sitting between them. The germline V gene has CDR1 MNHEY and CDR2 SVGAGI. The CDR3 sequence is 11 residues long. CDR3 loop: CASTSQGGYTF. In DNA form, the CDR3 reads TGTGCCAGCACCTCCCAAGGGGGCTACACCTTC.

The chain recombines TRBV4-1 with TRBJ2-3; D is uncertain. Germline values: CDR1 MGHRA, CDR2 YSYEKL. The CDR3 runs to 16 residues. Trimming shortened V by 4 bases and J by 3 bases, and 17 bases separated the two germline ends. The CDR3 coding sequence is TGCGCCAGCAGCCCAAGCCGTGGTCCCTCGACAGATACGCAGTATTTT. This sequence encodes CASSPSRGPSTDTQYF.

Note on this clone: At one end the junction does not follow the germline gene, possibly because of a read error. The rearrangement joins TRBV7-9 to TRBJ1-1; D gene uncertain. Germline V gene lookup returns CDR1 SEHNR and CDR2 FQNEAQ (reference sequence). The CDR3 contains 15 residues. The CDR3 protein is CASSLVGGRYTQAFF. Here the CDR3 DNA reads TGTGCCAGCAGCTTAGTTGGTGGACGATACACTCAAGCTTTCTTT.

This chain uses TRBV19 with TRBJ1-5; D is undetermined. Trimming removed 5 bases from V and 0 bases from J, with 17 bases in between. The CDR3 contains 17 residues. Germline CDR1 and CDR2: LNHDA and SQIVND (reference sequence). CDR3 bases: TGTGCCAGTAGTGCGCACGCTGGCCTATATAGCAATCAGCCCCAGCATTTT. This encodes CASSAHAGLYSNQPQHF.

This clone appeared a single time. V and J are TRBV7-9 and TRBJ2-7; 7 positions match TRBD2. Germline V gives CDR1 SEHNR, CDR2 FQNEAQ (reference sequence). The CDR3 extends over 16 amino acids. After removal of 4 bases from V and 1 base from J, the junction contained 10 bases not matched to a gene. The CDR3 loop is CASSSESGIRSYEQYF. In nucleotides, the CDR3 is TGTGCCAGCAGCTCAGAGAGCGGGATTCGGTCCTACGAGCAGTACTTC.

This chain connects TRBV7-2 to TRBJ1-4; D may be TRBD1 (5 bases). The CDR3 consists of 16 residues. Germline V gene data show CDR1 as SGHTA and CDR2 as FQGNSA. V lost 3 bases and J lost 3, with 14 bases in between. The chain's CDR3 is CASSFPRGGANEKLFF. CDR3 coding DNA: TGTGCCAGCAGCTTCCCCCGGGGGGGGGCTAATGAAAAACTGTTTTTT.

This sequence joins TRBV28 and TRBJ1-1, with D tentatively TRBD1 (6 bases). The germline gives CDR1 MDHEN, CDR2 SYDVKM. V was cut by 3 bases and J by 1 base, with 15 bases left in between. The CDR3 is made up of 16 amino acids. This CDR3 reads CASSLLLTGPNTEAFF. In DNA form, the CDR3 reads TGTGCCAGCAGTTTGCTCCTGACAGGCCCGAACACTGAAGCTTTCTTT.

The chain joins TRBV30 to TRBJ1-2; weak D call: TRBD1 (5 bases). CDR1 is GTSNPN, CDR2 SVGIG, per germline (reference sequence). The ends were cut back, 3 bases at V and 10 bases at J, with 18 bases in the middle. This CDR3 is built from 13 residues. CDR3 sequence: CAWRPGGGTDYTF. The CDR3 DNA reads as TGTGCCTGGAGACCTGGCGGGGGGACGGACTACACCTTC. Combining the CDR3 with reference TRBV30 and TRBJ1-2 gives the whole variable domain SQTIHQWPATLVQPVGSPLSLECTVEGTSNPNLYWYRQAAGRGLQLLFYSVGIGQISSEVPQNLSASRPQDRQFILSSKKLLLSDSGFYLCAWRPGGGTDYTFGSGTRLTVV.

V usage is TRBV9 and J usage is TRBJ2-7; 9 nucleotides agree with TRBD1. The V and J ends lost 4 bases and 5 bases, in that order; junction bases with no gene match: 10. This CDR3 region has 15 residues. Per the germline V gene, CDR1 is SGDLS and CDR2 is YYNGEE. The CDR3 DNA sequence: TGTGCCAGCAGCTATGGGGACAGGGTTGTGGACGAGCAGTACTTC. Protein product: CASSYGDRVVDEQYF.

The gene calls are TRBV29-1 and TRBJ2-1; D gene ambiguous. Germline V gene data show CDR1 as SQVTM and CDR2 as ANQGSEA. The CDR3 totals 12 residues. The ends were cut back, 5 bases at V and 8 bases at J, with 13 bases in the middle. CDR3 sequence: CSVRGQVDEQFF. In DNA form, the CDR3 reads TGCAGCGTTAGAGGTCAGGTCGATGAGCAGTTCTTC.

CDR3 sequence: CSVGSSGEQFF. The DNA for the CDR3 is TGCAGCGTTGGCTCTAGCGGAGAGCAGTTCTTC. This chain connects TRBV29-1 to TRBJ2-1; TRBD2 matches 7 bases. The ends lost 4 bases at V and 10 bases at J; junction bases unmatched: 4. Germline lookup yields CDR1 SQVTM and CDR2 ANQGSEA. CDR3 length equals 11 residues.

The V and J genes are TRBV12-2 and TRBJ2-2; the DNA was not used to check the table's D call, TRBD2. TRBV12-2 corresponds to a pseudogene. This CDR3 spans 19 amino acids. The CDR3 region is CASRLVGLAGDPNTGELFF. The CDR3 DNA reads TGTGCAAGTCGCTTAGTTGGACTAGCGGGAGATCCGAACACCGGGGAGCTGTTTTTT.

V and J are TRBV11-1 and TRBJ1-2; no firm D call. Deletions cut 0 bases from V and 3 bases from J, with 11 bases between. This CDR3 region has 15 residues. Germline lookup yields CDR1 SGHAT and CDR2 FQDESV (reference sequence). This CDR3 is CASSLARPDDYGYTF. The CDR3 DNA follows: TGTGCCAGCAGCTTAGCCAGGCCGGATGACTATGGCTACACCTTC.

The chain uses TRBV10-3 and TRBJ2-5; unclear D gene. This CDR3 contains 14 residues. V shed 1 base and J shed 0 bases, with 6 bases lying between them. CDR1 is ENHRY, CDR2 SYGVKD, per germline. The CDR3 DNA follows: TGTGCCATCAGTGAGTATAGGGACCAAGAGACCCAGTACTTC. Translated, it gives CAISEYRDQETQYF.